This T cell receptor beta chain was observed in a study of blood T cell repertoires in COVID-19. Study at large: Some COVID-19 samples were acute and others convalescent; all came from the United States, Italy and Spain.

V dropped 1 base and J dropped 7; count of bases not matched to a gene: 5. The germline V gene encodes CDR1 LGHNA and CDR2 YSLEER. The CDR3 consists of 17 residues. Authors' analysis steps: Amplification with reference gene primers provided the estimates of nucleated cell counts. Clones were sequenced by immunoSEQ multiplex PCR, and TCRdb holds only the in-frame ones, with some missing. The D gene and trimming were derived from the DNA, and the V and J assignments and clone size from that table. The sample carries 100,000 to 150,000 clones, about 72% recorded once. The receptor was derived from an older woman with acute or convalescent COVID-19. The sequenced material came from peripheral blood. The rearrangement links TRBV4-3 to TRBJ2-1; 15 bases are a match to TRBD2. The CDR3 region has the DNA TGCGCCAGCAGCCAAGGCCAGGGACTAGCGGGGGGTAATGAGCAGTTCTTC. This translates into CASSQGQGLAGGNEQFF.